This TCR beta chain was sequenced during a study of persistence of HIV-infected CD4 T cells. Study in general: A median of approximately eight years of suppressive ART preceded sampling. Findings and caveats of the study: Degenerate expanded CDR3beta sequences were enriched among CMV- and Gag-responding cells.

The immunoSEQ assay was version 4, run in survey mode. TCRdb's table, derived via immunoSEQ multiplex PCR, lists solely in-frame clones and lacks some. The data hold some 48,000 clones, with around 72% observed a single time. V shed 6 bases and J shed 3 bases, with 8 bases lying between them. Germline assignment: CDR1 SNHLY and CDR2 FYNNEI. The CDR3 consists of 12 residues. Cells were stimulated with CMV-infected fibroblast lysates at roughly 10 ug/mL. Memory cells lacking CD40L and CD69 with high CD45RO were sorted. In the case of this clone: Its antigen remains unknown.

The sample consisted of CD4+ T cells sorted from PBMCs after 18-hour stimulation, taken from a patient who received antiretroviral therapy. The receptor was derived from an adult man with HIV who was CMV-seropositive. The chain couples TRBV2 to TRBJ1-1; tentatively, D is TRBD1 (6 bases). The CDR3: CASRTGYTEAFF. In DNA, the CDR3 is TGTGCCAGCAGAACAGGGTACACTGAAGCTTTCTTT.